Listed here is a single TCR beta chain. The CDR3 runs to 16 residues. Trimming removed 3 bases at V and 9 bases at J, with 23 bases between. Germline assignment: CDR1 KGHSH and CDR2 LQKENI. Using immunoSEQ multiplex PCR, the repertoire was profiled, and TCRdb retains in-frame clones only, with some absent. The sample shows approximately 100,000 clones, roughly 94% of them seen only once. The entry originates in a study of T cell changes during pregnancy in multiple sclerosis. The TCR originated in a female donor in good health, enrolled as a control in a pregnancy study. This specimen consisted of peripheral blood, obtained after pregnancy. V gene TRBV18 combines with J gene TRBJ1-2; D gene unclear. CDR3 residues: CASSPFPRQAILRYTF. CDR3 in DNA: TGTGCCAGCTCACCTTTCCCCAGGCAGGCAATATTACGCTACACCTTC.